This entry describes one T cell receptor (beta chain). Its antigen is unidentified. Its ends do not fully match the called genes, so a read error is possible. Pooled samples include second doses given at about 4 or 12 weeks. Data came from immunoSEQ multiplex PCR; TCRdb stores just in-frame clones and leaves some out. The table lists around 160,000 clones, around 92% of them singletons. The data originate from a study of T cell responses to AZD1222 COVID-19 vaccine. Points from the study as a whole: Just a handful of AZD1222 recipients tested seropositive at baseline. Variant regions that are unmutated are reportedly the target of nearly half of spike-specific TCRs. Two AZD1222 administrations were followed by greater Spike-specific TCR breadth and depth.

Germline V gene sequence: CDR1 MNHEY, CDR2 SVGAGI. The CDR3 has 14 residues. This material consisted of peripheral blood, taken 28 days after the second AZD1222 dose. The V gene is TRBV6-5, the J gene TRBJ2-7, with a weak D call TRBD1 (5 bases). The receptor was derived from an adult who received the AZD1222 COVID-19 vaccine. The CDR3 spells CASSDSLRAYEQYF. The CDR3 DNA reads TGTGCCAGCAGTGACTCTCTCAGGGCCTACGAGCAGTACTTC.